This is a list of T cell receptor beta chains from one sample in a study of shared clonotypes between healthy human individuals. Sequencing used immunoSEQ multiplex PCR; TCRdb keeps in-frame clones, though not all of them. The sample shows just under 350,000 clones, around 79% of them seen only once. The specimen was memory CD4+ T cells sorted from blood. These receptors all come from a man in his thirties or forties in good health. Both conserved end residues are part of each CDR3. D genes are given only for firm matches. Expanded clones are given a class, and other clones once, few, many or no size at all.

clone_size: -; d_call: TRBD2; v_call: TRBV15; j_call: TRBJ2-7; cdr3_nt: TGTGCCACTAGTAGCGGGAGGCCCTCCTACGAGCAGTACTTC; cdr3_aa: CATSSGRPSYEQYF
clone_size: many; d_call: TRBD2; v_call: TRBV7-7; j_call: TRBJ2-3; cdr3_nt: TGTGCCAGCAGCCCTCACGGGAGGGCATCAGATACGCAGTATTTT; cdr3_aa: CASSPHGRASDTQYF
clone_size: -; d_call: -; v_call: TRBV25-1; j_call: TRBJ2-7; cdr3_nt: TGTGCCAGCCTGAATCCCGGACAATACGAGCAGTACTTC; cdr3_aa: CASLNPGQYEQYF
clone_size: -; d_call: -; v_call: TRBV7-2; j_call: TRBJ2-5; cdr3_nt: TGTGCCAGCAGCTTAGCGTCCGGGCGTGAGACCCAGTACTTC; cdr3_aa: CASSLASGRETQYF
clone_size: -; d_call: TRBD2; v_call: TRBV28; j_call: TRBJ2-1; cdr3_nt: TGTGCCAGCAGTCCAGAGTTTAATAGCGGGACGAGCTCCTACAATGAGCAGTTCTTC; cdr3_aa: CASSPEFNSGTSSYNEQFF
clone_size: -; d_call: TRBD1; v_call: TRBV6-6; j_call: TRBJ1-5; cdr3_nt: TGTGCCAGCAGTGCGCCTGGGACAGCACTTCAGCCCCAGCATTTT; cdr3_aa: CASSAPGTALQPQHF
clone_size: -; d_call: -; v_call: TRBV4-1; j_call: TRBJ1-4; cdr3_nt: TGCGCCAGCAGCCCTTTGGGACGGAACAATAATGAAAAACTGTTTTTT; cdr3_aa: CASSPLGRNNNEKLFF
clone_size: -; d_call: TRBD1; v_call: TRBV7-9; j_call: TRBJ1-5; cdr3_nt: TGTGCCAGCAGCTTGGGACAGGGAGTGCGTGGCAATCAGCCCCAGCATTTT; cdr3_aa: CASSLGQGVRGNQPQHF
clone_size: -; d_call: -; v_call: TRBV5-4; j_call: TRBJ1-1; cdr3_nt: TGTGCCAGCAGCTTGGGCGGGGGGGCAATTAGCACTGAAGCTTTCTTT; cdr3_aa: CASSLGGGAISTEAFF
clone_size: -; d_call: -; v_call: TRBV5-1; j_call: TRBJ2-3; cdr3_nt: TGCGCCAGCAGCTTGGTTGGTCGCGGCACAGATACGCAGTATTTT; cdr3_aa: CASSLVGRGTDTQYF
clone_size: -; d_call: TRBD1; v_call: TRBV5-1; j_call: TRBJ1-1; cdr3_nt: TGCGCCAGCAGCCTCCGAGGCCAGGGGGGCACTGAAGCTTTCTTT; cdr3_aa: CASSLRGQGGTEAFF
clone_size: -; d_call: -; v_call: TRBV7-8; j_call: TRBJ2-2; cdr3_nt: TGTGCCAGCAGCTTATATGCTAACTACCAGAACACCGGGGAGCTGTTTTTT; cdr3_aa: CASSLYANYQNTGELFF
clone_size: few; d_call: -; v_call: TRBV28; j_call: TRBJ2-6; cdr3_nt: TGTGCCAGCAGTTTACAGGGCCCTGGGGCCAACGTCCTGACTTTC; cdr3_aa: CASSLQGPGANVLTF
clone_size: -; d_call: -; v_call: TRBV5-1; j_call: TRBJ2-7; cdr3_nt: TGCGCCAGCGGGTTCCGCATGGGCTCCTACGAGCAGTACTTC; cdr3_aa: CASGFRMGSYEQYF
clone_size: -; d_call: -; v_call: TRBV18; j_call: TRBJ2-7; cdr3_nt: TGTGCCAGCTCACCAGCGCAGAGCTCCTACGAGCAGTACTTC; cdr3_aa: CASSPAQSSYEQYF
clone_size: -; d_call: TRBD1; v_call: TRBV7-3; j_call: TRBJ2-1; cdr3_nt: TGTGCCAGCAGCCGATGGACAGGGAGTGTCAATGAGCAGTTCTTC; cdr3_aa: CASSRWTGSVNEQFF
clone_size: -; d_call: -; v_call: TRBV11-2; j_call: TRBJ1-4; cdr3_nt: TGTGCCAGCAGCTTAGACTCGGCAACTAATGAAAAACTGTTTTTT; cdr3_aa: CASSLDSATNEKLFF
clone_size: -; d_call: -; v_call: TRBV20-1; j_call: TRBJ2-1; cdr3_nt: TGCAGTGGCGAGGTAAACAATGAGCAGTTCTTC; cdr3_aa: CSGEVNNEQFF
clone_size: -; d_call: -; v_call: TRBV5-1; j_call: TRBJ1-5; cdr3_nt: TGCGCCAGCAGCTTACAGGGTCGGAACCAGCCCCAGCATTTT; cdr3_aa: CASSLQGRNQPQHF
clone_size: -; d_call: TRBD2; v_call: TRBV25-1; j_call: TRBJ2-1; cdr3_nt: TGTGCCAGCAGTGAATCGGGTAGCGGGAAATATAATGAGCAGTTCTTC; cdr3_aa: CASSESGSGKYNEQFF
clone_size: once; d_call: TRBD2; v_call: TRBV11-2; j_call: TRBJ2-3; cdr3_nt: TGTGCCAGCAGACTAGCGGGAGGGACAGATACGCAGTATTTT; cdr3_aa: CASRLAGGTDTQYF
clone_size: few; d_call: TRBD1; v_call: TRBV18; j_call: TRBJ1-2; cdr3_nt: TGTGCCAGCTCAAGGGACAGGGGCGCTAACTATGGCTACACCTTC; cdr3_aa: CASSRDRGANYGYTF
clone_size: -; d_call: -; v_call: TRBV11-3; j_call: TRBJ1-2; cdr3_nt: TGTGCCAGCAGCCCCGGTGGAGATAACTATGGCTACACCTTC; cdr3_aa: CASSPGGDNYGYTF
clone_size: -; d_call: -; v_call: TRBV2; j_call: TRBJ1-1; cdr3_nt: TGTGCCAGCAACCAAGGTCCCGGGGCTGAAGCTTTCTTT; cdr3_aa: CASNQGPGAEAFF
clone_size: -; d_call: -; v_call: TRBV4-3; j_call: TRBJ2-1; cdr3_nt: TGCGCCAGCAGCCAAGAACCAGCCCAAGTTGGATACAATGAGCAGTTCTTC; cdr3_aa: CASSQEPAQVGYNEQFF
clone_size: -; d_call: -; v_call: TRBV6-5; j_call: TRBJ2-7; cdr3_nt: TGTGCCAGCAGGGAAGCGGGTCCAGCCTACGAGCAGTACTTC; cdr3_aa: CASREAGPAYEQYF
clone_size: -; d_call: -; v_call: TRBV2; j_call: TRBJ2-3; cdr3_nt: TGTGCCAGTCCAGATATCAGGGGTAGCACAGATACGCAGTATTTT; cdr3_aa: CASPDIRGSTDTQYF
clone_size: -; d_call: TRBD2; v_call: TRBV9; j_call: TRBJ2-2; cdr3_nt: TGTGCCAGCAGCGTTTTCGGCGGGGGCACCGGGGAGCTGTTTTTT; cdr3_aa: CASSVFGGGTGELFF